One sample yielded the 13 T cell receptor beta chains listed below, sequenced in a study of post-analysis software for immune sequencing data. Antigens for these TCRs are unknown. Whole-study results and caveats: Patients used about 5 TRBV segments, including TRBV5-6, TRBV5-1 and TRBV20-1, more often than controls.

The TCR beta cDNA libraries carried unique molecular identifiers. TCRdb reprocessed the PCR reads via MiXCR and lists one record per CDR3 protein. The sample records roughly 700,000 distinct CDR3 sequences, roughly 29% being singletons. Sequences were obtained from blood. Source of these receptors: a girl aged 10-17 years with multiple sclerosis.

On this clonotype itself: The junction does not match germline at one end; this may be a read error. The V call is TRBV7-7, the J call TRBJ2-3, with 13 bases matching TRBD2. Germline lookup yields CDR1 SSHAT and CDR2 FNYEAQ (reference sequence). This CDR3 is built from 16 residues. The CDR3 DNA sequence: TGTGCTAGCAGCTCCGGGACTAGCGGGGGCACAGATACGCAGTATTTT. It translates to CASSSGTSGGTDTQYF.

Here the CDR3 DNA reads TGTGCCAGCGCCGGCGGCTACTACGAGCAGTACTTC. This codes for CASAGGYYEQYF. The chain carries TRBV2 and TRBJ2-7; D gene unclear. Germline assignment: CDR1 SNHLY and CDR2 FYNNEI. The CDR3 is 12 residues long. V dropped 8 bases and J dropped 3 bases, with 11 bases sitting between them. Full variable domain (outside the CDR3, taken from reference TRBV2 and TRBJ2-7): EPEVTQTPSHQVTQMGQEVILRCVPISNHLYFYWYRQILGQKVEFLVSFYNNEISEKSEIFDDQFSVERPDGSNFTLKIRSTKLEDSAMYFCASAGGYYEQYFGPGTRLTVT.

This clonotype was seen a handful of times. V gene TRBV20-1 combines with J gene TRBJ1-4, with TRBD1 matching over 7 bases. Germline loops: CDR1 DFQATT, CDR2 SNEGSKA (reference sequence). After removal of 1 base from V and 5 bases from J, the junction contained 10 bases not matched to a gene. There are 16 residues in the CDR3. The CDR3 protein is CSARARQGTGNEKLFF. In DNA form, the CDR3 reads TGCAGTGCTAGAGCTAGACAGGGTACGGGGAATGAAAAACTGTTTTTT.

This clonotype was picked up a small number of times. The CDR3 loop reads CASKPWGGETQYF. CDR3 coding DNA: TGTGCCAGCAAACCTTGGGGTGGAGAGACCCAGTACTTC. The rearrangement links TRBV7-2 to TRBJ2-5; D ambiguous. V gave up 7 bases and J gave up 4 bases, with 13 bases separating them. This CDR3 region has 13 residues. The germline CDR1 and CDR2 sequences are SGHTA and FQGNSA. The full variable domain, with the rest looked up from reference TRBV7-2 and TRBJ2-5, is GAGVSQSPSNKVTEKGKDVELRCDPISGHTALYWYRQSLGQGLEFLIYFQGNSAPDKSGLPSDRFSAERTGGSVSTLTIQRTQQEDSAVYLCASKPWGGETQYFGPGTRLLVL.

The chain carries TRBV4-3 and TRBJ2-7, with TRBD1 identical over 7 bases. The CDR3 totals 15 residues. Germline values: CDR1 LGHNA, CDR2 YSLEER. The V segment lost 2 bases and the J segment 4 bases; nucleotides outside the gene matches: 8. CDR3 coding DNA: TGCGCCAGCAGCCAACAAGGGGGCCAGGGGTACGAGCAGTACTTC. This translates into CASSQQGGQGYEQYF.

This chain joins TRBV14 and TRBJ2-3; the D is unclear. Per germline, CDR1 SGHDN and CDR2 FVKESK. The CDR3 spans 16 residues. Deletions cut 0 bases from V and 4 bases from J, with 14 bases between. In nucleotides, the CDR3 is TGTGCCAGCAGCCAAGAGCTCCCCATTAGTCCAGATACGCAGTATTTT. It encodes CASSQELPISPDTQYF. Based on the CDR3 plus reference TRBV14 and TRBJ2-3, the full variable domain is EAGVTQFPSHSVIEKGQTVTLRCDPISGHDNLYWYRRVMGKEIKFLLHFVKESKQDESGMPNNRFLAERTGGTYSTLKVQPAELEDSGVYFCASSQELPISPDTQYFGPGTRLTVL.

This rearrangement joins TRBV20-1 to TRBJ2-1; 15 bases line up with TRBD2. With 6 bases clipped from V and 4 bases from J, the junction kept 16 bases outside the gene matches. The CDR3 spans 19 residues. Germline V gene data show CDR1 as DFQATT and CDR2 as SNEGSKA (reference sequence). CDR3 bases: TGCAGTGCCCAAAGGTTGGCCGGGACTAGCGGGAGGTCATACAATGAGCAGTTCTTC. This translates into CSAQRLAGTSGRSYNEQFF.

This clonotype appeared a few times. In nucleotides, the CDR3 is TGTGCCAGCAGCTTACGCCTCGGACAGGGGGCGGGTAATGAGCAGTTCTTC. Translated: CASSLRLGQGAGNEQFF. The rearrangement joins TRBV7-6 to TRBJ2-1; 11 nucleotides line up with TRBD1. The CDR3 has 17 residues. In germline, CDR1 is SGHVS, CDR2 FNYEAQ. The trim removed 2 bases at V and 7 bases at J, leaving 10 bases unmatched. The entire variable domain, with the rest obtained from reference TRBV7-6 and TRBJ2-1, is as follows: GAGVSQSPRYKVTKRGQDVALRCDPISGHVSLYWYRQALGQGPEFLTYFNYEAQQDKSGLPNDRFSAERPEGSISTLTIQRTEQRDSAMYRCASSLRLGQGAGNEQFFGPGTRLTVL.

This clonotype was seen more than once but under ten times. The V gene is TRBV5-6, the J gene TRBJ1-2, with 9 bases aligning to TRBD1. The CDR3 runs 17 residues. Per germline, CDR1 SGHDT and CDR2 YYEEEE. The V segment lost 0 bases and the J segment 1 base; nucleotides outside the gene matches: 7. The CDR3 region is CASSLVRDRASNYGYTF. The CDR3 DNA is TGTGCCAGCAGCTTGGTACGGGACAGGGCGAGTAACTATGGCTACACCTTC.

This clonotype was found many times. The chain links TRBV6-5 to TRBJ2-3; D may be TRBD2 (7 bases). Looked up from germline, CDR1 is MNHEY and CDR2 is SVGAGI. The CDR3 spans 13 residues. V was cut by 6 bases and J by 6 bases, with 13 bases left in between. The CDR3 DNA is TGTGCCAGCAGCCGAACGGGGGGCGATACGCAGTATTTT. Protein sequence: CASSRTGGDTQYF.

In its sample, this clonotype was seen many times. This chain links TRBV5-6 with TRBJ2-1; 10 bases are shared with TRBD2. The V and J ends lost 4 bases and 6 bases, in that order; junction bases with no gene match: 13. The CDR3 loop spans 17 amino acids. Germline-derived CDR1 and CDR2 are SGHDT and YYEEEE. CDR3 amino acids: CASSLETLAGASNEQFF. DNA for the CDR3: TGTGCCAGCAGCCTAGAAACCCTAGCGGGAGCAAGCAATGAGCAGTTCTTC.

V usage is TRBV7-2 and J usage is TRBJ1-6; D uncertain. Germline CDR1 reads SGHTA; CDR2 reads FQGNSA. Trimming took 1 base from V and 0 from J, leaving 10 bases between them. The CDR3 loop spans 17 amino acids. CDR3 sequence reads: CASSLVTGSSYNSPLHF. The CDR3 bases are TGTGCCAGCAGCTTAGTTACGGGGAGCTCCTATAATTCACCCCTCCACTTT.

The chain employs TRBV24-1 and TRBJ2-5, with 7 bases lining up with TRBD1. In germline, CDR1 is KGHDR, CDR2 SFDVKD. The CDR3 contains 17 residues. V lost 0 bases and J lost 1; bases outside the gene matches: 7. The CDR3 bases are TGTGCCACCAGTGATTTGAAGGGGGCGGTTAGCCAAGAGACCCAGTACTTC. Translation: CATSDLKGAVSQETQYF.